Below are 26 T cell receptor beta chains sequenced from a single sample in a study of response to subunit inactivated influenza vaccine. A single record per CDR3 protein comes from TCRdb applying MiXCR to the RT-PCR reads. This sample has over 800,000 distinct CDR3 sequences, with 21% found just once. The sample here was PBMCs from blood, taken roughly 5 days after vaccination. The receptors were sampled from a middle-aged man who received an inactivated influenza vaccine.

The V and J genes are TRBV7-9 and TRBJ2-6; 9 bases match TRBD1. The CDR3 has 16 amino acids. After removal of 5 bases from V and 3 bases from J, the junction contained 5 bases not matched to a gene. Germline CDR1 SEHNR, CDR2 FQNEAQ (reference sequence). CDR3 nucleotides: TGTGCCAGCAGCACCGGGACAGGGTATGGGGCCAACGTCCTGACTTTC. Protein: CASSTGTGYGANVLTF.

This clonotype has just a few counts. The CDR3 spells CASSQEVWREQYF. Here the CDR3 DNA reads TGTGCCAGCAGCCAAGAGGTGTGGAGAGAGCAGTACTTC. The V call is TRBV4-2, the J call TRBJ2-7; D is uncertain. This CDR3 comprises 13 residues. The germline V gene encodes CDR1 LGHNA and CDR2 YNFKEQ. V was cut by 0 bases and J by 7 bases, with 10 bases left in between.

The rearrangement uses TRBV28 and TRBJ2-7; 9 nucleotides align to TRBD2. The germline gives CDR1 MDHEN, CDR2 SYDVKM. V lost 7 bases, J lost 4 bases, and 5 bases stayed unmatched. The CDR3 consists of 13 residues. CDR3 amino acids: CASTSGATYEQYF. Written as DNA, the CDR3 is TGTGCCAGCACTAGCGGGGCCACATACGAGCAGTACTTC.

This clonotype was detected a few times. In DNA form, the CDR3 reads TGTGCCAGCAGCTTCCCAGCGAAGGGGCCCATGAACACTGAAGCTTTCTTT. Protein sequence: CASSFPAKGPMNTEAFF. This chain links TRBV7-9 with TRBJ1-1, with D maybe TRBD1 (5 bases). CDR1 SEHNR and CDR2 FQNEAQ come from the germline V gene (reference sequence). V was pared by 3 bases and J by 0 bases, with 17 bases between. The CDR3 is made up of 17 amino acids.

The chain combines TRBV2 with TRBJ1-3; no definite D call. Germline V CDR1 and CDR2: SNHLY, FYNNEI. CDR3 size: 16 residues. Trimming removed 1 base at V and 0 bases at J, with 10 bases between. The CDR3 sequence: CASSEGQATSGNTIYF. The CDR3 nucleotides are TGTGCCAGCAGTGAAGGTCAGGCTACCTCTGGAAACACCATATATTTT.

This clonotype was counted ten times or more. The chain is built from TRBV6-1 and TRBJ2-3; 7 bases are shared with TRBD1. The ends lost 4 bases at V and 1 base at J; junction bases unmatched: 5. CDR1 and CDR2 (germline): MNHNS, SASEGT. The CDR3 covers 15 residues. Here the CDR3 reads CASSAGQLGTDTQYF. The CDR3, as DNA: TGTGCCAGCAGTGCGGGACAGCTAGGCACAGATACGCAGTATTTT.

This chain connects TRBV5-4 to TRBJ2-7; D is perhaps TRBD1 (6 bases). Germline loops: CDR1 SGHNT, CDR2 YYREEE (reference sequence). V lost 3 bases and J 2 bases, leaving 18 bases between the germline ends. This CDR3 has 16 residues. CDR3 nucleotide sequence: TGTGCCAGCAGCTGGGGGCGGGCCAACCTCCCCTACGAGCAGTACTTC. Its protein product is CASSWGRANLPYEQYF.

This clonotype appeared many times. The chain joins TRBV4-1 to TRBJ2-7; possibly TRBD1 for D (6 bases). Per the germline V gene, CDR1 is MGHRA and CDR2 is YSYEKL. CDR3 size: 13 residues. V lost 3 bases, J lost 3 bases, and 9 bases lay in between. The CDR3 coding sequence is TGCGCCAGCAGCCAGGGACAAGACTACGAGCAGTACTTC. This codes for CASSQGQDYEQYF.

Only a few counts were recorded for this clonotype. V is TRBV5-1 and J is TRBJ1-6; 7 bases line up with TRBD1. Germline CDR1 reads SGHRS; CDR2 reads YFSETQ. Trimming at V came to 4 bases and at J to 10 bases, leaving 14 bases not matched to a gene. The CDR3 sequence is 16 residues long. CDR3 DNA: TGCGCCAGCAGCGTGGATACCGGGACAGCGGCGTCACCCCTCCACTTT. It codes for CASSVDTGTAASPLHF.

The chain couples TRBV5-1 to TRBJ2-1; D is unclear. In germline, CDR1 is SGHRS, CDR2 YFSETQ. V was trimmed by 0 bases and J by 9 bases, leaving 7 bases between them. The CDR3 is 12 residues long. Here the CDR3 reads CASSLVESEQFF. CDR3 nucleotides: TGCGCCAGCAGCTTGGTGGAGAGTGAGCAGTTCTTC.

This clonotype was observed a single time. The chain has TRBV6-2 or TRBV6-3 and TRBJ2-1, with TRBD2 matching 11 bases. Germline lookup yields CDR1 MNHEY and CDR2 SVGEGT. V shed 6 bases and J 7 bases; nucleotides not matched to a gene: 8. This CDR3 comprises 15 residues. CDR3 nucleotides: TGTGCCAGCAGCCGCCCTAGCGGGGGGCCGAATGAGCAGTTCTTC. It codes for CASSRPSGGPNEQFF.

The CDR3 reads CASSLGRGLINYGYTF. The CDR3 coding sequence is TGCGCCAGCAGCTTGGGCAGGGGGCTAATTAACTATGGCTACACCTTC. This chain uses TRBV5-1 with TRBJ1-2; 8 bases map to TRBD1. Germline CDR1 reads SGHRS; CDR2 reads YFSETQ. The CDR3 is made up of 16 amino acids. V was pared by 0 bases and J by 1 base, with 5 bases of the junction left unmatched.

This clonotype was detected many times. The CDR3, as DNA: TGTGCCAGCAGATCCAGCCCCGGGGAGCTGTTTTTT. Translating it yields CASRSSPGELFF. The rearrangement uses TRBV12-3 or TRBV12-4 and TRBJ2-2; D unresolved. Trimming shortened V by 6 bases and J by 6 bases, and 8 bases separated the two germline ends. The CDR3 spans 12 residues.

The chain joins TRBV4-3 to TRBJ1-4; no definite D call. The germline V gene encodes CDR1 LGHNA and CDR2 YSLEER. Trimming removed 4 bases from V and 6 bases from J, with 12 bases in between. The CDR3 is 14 residues long. The CDR3 DNA reads as TGCGCCAGCAGCCGGGGAGGGCTGTATGAAAAACTGTTTTTT. This translates into CASSRGGLYEKLFF.

This clonotype was detected once. The V call is TRBV18, the J call TRBJ2-3; possibly TRBD1 for D (5 bases). The CDR3 has 14 amino acids. Germline loops: CDR1 KGHSH, CDR2 LQKENI. V lost 5 bases and J lost 3, with 12 bases in between. CDR3 in amino acids: CASSSQVWTDTQYF. CDR3 DNA sequence: TGTGCCAGCTCATCACAGGTCTGGACAGATACGCAGTATTTT.

V gene TRBV3-1 combines with J gene TRBJ2-5, with a tentative D call TRBD1 (6 bases). The length of the CDR3 is 16 residues. The V end lost 0 bases, the J end lost 2 bases, and 13 bases lay between the germline ends. Germline lookup yields CDR1 LGHDT and CDR2 YNNKEL (reference sequence). The CDR3 protein is CASSQELGAIQETQYF. The CDR3 bases are TGTGCCAGCAGCCAAGAATTGGGGGCCATACAAGAGACCCAGTACTTC.

This clonotype has only a few counts. This sequence joins TRBV12-3 or TRBV12-4 and TRBJ2-3; 8 nucleotides match TRBD2. The CDR3 sequence is 15 residues long. V gave up 7 bases and J gave up 2 bases; unmatched junction bases: 8. The CDR3 reads CASTTGGAITDTQYF. The CDR3 DNA follows: TGTGCCAGCACCACCGGGGGGGCTATCACAGATACGCAGTATTTT.

In its sample, this clonotype was seen many times. The V and J genes are TRBV24-1 and TRBJ1-2; no clear D gene. Germline CDR1 is KGHDR and CDR2 is SFDVKD. The CDR3 totals 16 residues. Trimming took off 0 bases at V and 2 bases at J, with 12 bases between the two ends. CDR3 region: CATSDLRTLTNYGYTF. In DNA, the CDR3 is TGTGCCACCAGTGATTTGCGTACTTTAACGAACTATGGCTACACCTTC.

This clonotype was picked up many times. The chain couples TRBV11-2 to TRBJ2-1, with D possibly being TRBD2 (5 bases). This CDR3 is built from 15 residues. The V gene's germline CDR1 is SGHAT and CDR2 FQNNGV. Trimming pared 3 bases from V and 4 bases from J, leaving 13 bases between. CDR3 bases: TGTGCCAGCAGCTTGGGTCTAGCTAAGTACAATGAGCAGTTCTTC. This translates into CASSLGLAKYNEQFF.

The chain combines TRBV20-1 with TRBJ2-7, with 10 bases that match TRBD2. CDR3 length: 13 amino acids. Germline CDR1 is DFQATT and CDR2 is SNEGSKA (reference sequence). After removal of 6 bases from V and 7 bases from J, the junction contained 9 bases not matched to a gene. The CDR3 here is CSAAPSGRGEQYF. CDR3 bases: TGCAGTGCCGCGCCTAGCGGGAGAGGTGAGCAGTACTTC.

This sequence joins TRBV7-9 and TRBJ1-1; 9 nucleotides agree with TRBD1. Germline V gene lookup returns CDR1 SEHNR and CDR2 FQNEAQ (reference sequence). The CDR3 runs to 17 residues. The ends lost 4 bases at V and 3 bases at J; junction bases unmatched: 12. The chain's CDR3 is CASSSRWTGAGDTEAFF. CDR3 DNA: TGTGCCAGCAGCTCGCGTTGGACAGGGGCGGGGGACACTGAAGCTTTCTTT.

The gene calls are TRBV7-9 and TRBJ1-1; a weak D match, TRBD1 (5 bases). Per germline, CDR1 SEHNR and CDR2 FQNEAQ (reference sequence). This CDR3 comprises 11 residues. V was trimmed by 4 bases and J by 7 bases, leaving 7 bases between them. The CDR3 bases are TGTGCCAGCAGCTCGACAGATGAAGCTTTCTTT. Its protein is CASSSTDEAFF.

This clonotype turned up a few times. This chain connects TRBV7-2 to TRBJ2-1, with TRBD2 matching over 10 bases. After removal of 6 bases from V and 6 bases from J, the junction contained 11 bases not matched to a gene. The CDR3 contains 16 residues. In germline, CDR1 is SGHTA, CDR2 FQGNSA. CDR3 amino acids: CASRFPLAGGTNEQFF. CDR3 nucleotide sequence: TGTGCCAGCAGATTTCCCTTAGCGGGAGGAACCAATGAGCAGTTCTTC.

This clonotype came up a few times. The V call is TRBV15, the J call TRBJ2-5; 7 bases map to TRBD1. Germline CDR1 is LNHNV and CDR2 is YYDKDF (reference sequence). The junction had 7 bases not matched to a gene; V was cut back by 2 bases and J by 4 bases. This CDR3 is 15 amino acids long. Here the CDR3 DNA reads TGTGCCACCAGCAGACCGACAGGGATGATAGAGACCCAGTACTTC. It is translated as CATSRPTGMIETQYF. Complete variable domain (other parts from reference TRBV15 and TRBJ2-5): DAMVIQNPRYQVTQFGKPVTLSCSQTLNHNVMYWYQQKSSQAPKLLFHYYDKDFNNEADTPDNFQSRRPNTSFCFLDIRSPGLGDTAMYLCATSRPTGMIETQYFGPGTRLLVL.

The rearrangement uses TRBV11-2 and TRBJ1-3; D is uncertain. This CDR3 has 14 residues. The V and J ends lost 2 bases and 0 bases respectively, with 5 bases between them. Germline CDR1 reads SGHAT; CDR2 reads FQNNGV. The CDR3 DNA reads TGTGCCAGCAGCTTAAGTCCCTCTGGAAACACCATATATTTT. Amino acids: CASSLSPSGNTIYF.

The chain combines TRBV7-9 with TRBJ2-7; D is possibly TRBD1 or TRBD2 (7 bases each). The CDR3 is 13 amino acids. Germline lookup yields CDR1 SEHNR and CDR2 FQNEAQ (reference sequence). The V gene lost 5 bases and the J gene lost 7 bases, with 15 bases spanning the gap. DNA of the CDR3: TGTGCCAGCAGCATAAGCAGGGGGGGAGAGCAGTACTTC. Amino acids: CASSISRGGEQYF.